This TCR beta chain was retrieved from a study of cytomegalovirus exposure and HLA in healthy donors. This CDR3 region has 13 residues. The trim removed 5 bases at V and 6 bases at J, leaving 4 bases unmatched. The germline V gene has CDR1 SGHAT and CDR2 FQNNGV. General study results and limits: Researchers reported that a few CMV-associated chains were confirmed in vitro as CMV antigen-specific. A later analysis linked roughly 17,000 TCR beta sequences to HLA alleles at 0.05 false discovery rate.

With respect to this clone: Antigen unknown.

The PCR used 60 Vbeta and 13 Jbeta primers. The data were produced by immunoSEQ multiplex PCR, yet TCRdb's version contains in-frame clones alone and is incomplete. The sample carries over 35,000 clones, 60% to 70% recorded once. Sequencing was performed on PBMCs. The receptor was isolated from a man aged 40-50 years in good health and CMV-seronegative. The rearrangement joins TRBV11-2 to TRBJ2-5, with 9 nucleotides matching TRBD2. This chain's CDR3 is CASSKSGGKTQYF. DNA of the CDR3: TGTGCCAGCAGCAAAAGCGGGGGGAAGACCCAGTACTTC.